This TCR beta chain was recovered during a study of shared clonotypes between healthy human individuals. Turning to the study itself: The donors, two women and a few men, were aged 18 to 49. Each donor's CD8 memory used one plate, CD8 naive two, each CD4 subset three.

Study-wide points: A reduction in generation probabilities was seen for non-shared clonotypes relative to those shared by all four donors.

Evenly divided among several immunoSEQ plates was the genomic DNA of each subset. Clones were read by immunoSEQ multiplex PCR, and TCRdb kept only the in-frame ones, dropping some. Among about 2.4 million clones listed, approximately 94% were seen once. Turning to this clone: Its antigen is as yet unknown.

This TCR came from a man aged 18 to 30 in good health. Some clones in this sample may be carry-over from other donors' samples. What was sequenced was naive CD4+ T cells from PBMCs. The subset denotes: CD45RA+ positively selected.

DNA of the CDR3: TGCGCCAGCAGCCCCGGACCGGGAATAGAAGAGACCCAGTACTTC. Translated, it gives CASSPGPGIEETQYF. The gene calls are TRBV5-1 and TRBJ2-5; TRBD2 is a possible D gene (5 bases). The CDR3 spans 15 residues. The germline V and J ends were trimmed by 4 bases and 3 bases, with 16 bases remaining between them. From germline, CDR1 is SGHRS and CDR2 YFSETQ.